The clone carrying this TCR beta chain was seen more than once but under ten times. Antigen specificity is unknown. Trimming at V came to 5 bases and at J to 5 bases, leaving 7 bases not matched to a gene. The germline gives CDR1 SGHTA, CDR2 FQGNSA. The CDR3 runs to 17 residues. This entry is derived from a study of molecular identifiers for immune sequencing clone quantification. Findings and caveats of the study: Spiked Jurkat TCR RNA equivalent to one cell reportedly surfaced among approximately 990,000 naive cells. Among effectors, clones above 20 RNA copies held over 98% of molecules; among naive cells, under 1%.

In the sort, naive CD8 T cells were defined as CD8+CD4-CCR7+CD45RA+. Previously described methods with listed TCR primers produced the bulk TCR libraries. MiXCR, applied by TCRdb to the PCR reads, yields one record per CDR3 protein. The data hold around 480,000 distinct CDR3 sequences, with 25% observed a single time. The rearrangement links TRBV7-2 to TRBJ2-2, with 14 nucleotides matching TRBD2. The specimen sequenced was naive CD8+ T cells from blood, with Jurkat cell RNA spiked in. The subset was: FACS-sorted CD8+CD4-CCR7+CD45RA+ naive T cells. This receptor was identified in a human donor in good health. Some libraries in this study had Jurkat cell RNA spiked in. The CDR3: CASSPGLAGGYTGELFF. As DNA, the CDR3 is TGTGCCAGCAGCCCCGGACTAGCGGGGGGCTATACCGGGGAGCTGTTTTTT.